This note documents a single T cell receptor (beta chain) sequence. The entry originates in a study of T cells in localized non-small cell lung cancer. Measured with immunoSEQ multiplex PCR; TCRdb has only the in-frame clones, and not every one. The data hold approximately 2,600 clones, with 25% to 30% observed a single time. Unmatched junction bases numbered 7, after V lost 0 bases and J lost 1 base. From germline, CDR1 is KGHSH and CDR2 LQKENI. The CDR3 contains 17 residues. The chain recombines TRBV18 with TRBJ2-7; 9 nucleotides line up with TRBD1. The input for sequencing was lung tumor tissue, taken before any cancer treatment. This TCR came from a woman aged 40 to 75 with stage III lung adenocarcinoma. The CDR3 DNA follows: TGTGCCAGCTCACCACCCGACAGGGGGGTGGGATCCTACGAGCAGTACTTC. The encoded protein is CASSPPDRGVGSYEQYF. Using reference TRBV18 and TRBJ2-7 for the parts outside the CDR3, the full variable domain is NAGVMQNPRHLVRRRGQEARLRCSPMKGHSHVYWYRQLPEEGLKFMVYLQKENIIDESGMPKERFSAEFPKEGPSILRIQQVVRGDSAAYFCASSPPDRGVGSYEQYFGPGTRLTVT.